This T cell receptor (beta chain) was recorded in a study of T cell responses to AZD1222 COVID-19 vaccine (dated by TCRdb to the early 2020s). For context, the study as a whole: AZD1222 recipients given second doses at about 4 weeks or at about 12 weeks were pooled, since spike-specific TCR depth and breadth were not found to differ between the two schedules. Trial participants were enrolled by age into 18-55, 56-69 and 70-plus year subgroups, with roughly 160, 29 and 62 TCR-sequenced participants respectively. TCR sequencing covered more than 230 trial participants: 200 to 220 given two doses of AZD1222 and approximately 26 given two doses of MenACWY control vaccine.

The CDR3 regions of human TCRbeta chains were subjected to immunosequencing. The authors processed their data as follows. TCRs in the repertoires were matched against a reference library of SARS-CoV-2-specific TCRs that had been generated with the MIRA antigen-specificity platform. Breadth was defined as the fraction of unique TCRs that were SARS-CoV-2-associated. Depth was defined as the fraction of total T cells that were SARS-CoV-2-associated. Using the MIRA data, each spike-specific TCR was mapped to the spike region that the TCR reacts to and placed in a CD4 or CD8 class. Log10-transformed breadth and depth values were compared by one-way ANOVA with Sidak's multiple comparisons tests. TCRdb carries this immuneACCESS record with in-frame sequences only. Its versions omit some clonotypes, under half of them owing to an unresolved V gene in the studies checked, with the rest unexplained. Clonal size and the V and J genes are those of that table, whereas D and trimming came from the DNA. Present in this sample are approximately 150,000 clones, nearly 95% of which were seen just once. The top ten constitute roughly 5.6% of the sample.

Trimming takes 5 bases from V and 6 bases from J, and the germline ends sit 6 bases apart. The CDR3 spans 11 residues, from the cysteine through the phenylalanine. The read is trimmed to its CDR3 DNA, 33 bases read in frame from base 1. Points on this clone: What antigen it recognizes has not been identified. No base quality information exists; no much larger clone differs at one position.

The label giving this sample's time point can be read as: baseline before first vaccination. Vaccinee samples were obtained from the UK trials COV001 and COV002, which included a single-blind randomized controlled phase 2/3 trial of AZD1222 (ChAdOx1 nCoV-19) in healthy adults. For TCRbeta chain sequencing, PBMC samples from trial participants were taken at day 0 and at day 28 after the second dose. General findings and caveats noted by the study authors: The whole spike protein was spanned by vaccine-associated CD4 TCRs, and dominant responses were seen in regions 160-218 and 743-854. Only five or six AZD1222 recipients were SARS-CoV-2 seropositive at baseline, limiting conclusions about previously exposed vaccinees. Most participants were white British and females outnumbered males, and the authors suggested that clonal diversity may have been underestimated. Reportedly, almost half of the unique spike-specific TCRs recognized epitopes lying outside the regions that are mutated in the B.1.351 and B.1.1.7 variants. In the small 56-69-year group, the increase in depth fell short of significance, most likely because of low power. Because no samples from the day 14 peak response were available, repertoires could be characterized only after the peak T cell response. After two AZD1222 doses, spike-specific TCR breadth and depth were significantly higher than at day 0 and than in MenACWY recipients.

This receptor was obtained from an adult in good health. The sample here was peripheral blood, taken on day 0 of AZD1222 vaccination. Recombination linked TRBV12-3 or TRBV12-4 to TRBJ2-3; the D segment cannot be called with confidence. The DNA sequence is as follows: TGTGCCAGCAGTGGTTTGGATACGCAGTATTTT. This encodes CASSGLDTQYF.